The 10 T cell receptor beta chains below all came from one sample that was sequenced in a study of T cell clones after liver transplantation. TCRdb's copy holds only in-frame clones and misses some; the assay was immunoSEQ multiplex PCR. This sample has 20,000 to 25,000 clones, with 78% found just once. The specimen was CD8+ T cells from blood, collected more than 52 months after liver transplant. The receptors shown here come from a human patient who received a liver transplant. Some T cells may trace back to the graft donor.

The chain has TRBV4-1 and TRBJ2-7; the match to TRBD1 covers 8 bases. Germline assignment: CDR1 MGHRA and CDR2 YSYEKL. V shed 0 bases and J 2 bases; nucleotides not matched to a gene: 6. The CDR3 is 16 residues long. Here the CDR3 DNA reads TGCGCCAGCAGCCAAGATCTAACAGGGGGAACCTACGAGCAGTACTTC. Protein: CASSQDLTGGTYEQYF.

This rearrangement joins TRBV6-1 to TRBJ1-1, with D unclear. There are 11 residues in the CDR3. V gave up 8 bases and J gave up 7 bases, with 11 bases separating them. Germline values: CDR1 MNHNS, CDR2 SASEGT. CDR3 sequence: CASSPGYEAFF. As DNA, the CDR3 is TGTGCCAGCTCCCCGGGATATGAAGCTTTCTTT.

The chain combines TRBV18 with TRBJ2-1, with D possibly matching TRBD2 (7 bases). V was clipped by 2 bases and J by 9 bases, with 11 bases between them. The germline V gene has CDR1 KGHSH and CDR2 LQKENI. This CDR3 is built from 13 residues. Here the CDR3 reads CASSPEGEGEQFF. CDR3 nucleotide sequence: TGTGCCAGCTCACCAGAGGGGGAGGGTGAGCAGTTCTTC.

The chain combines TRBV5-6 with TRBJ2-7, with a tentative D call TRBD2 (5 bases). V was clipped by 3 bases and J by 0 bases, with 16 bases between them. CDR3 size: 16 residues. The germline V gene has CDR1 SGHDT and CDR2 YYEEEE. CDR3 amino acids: CASSSRADGLSYEQYF. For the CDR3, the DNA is TGTGCCAGCAGCTCAAGGGCGGACGGACTCTCCTACGAGCAGTACTTC.

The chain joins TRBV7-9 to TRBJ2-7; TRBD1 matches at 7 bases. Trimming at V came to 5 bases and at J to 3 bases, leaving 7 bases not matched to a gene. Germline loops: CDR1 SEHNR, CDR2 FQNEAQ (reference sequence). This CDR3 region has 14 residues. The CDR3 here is CASSDTRQGYEQYF. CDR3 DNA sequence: TGTGCCAGCAGCGACACACGACAGGGCTACGAGCAGTACTTC.

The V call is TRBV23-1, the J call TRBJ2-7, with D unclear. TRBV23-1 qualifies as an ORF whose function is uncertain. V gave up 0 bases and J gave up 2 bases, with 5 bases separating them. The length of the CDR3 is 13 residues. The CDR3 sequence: CASSQSEPYEQYF. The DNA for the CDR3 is TGCGCCAGCAGTCAATCGGAGCCCTACGAGCAGTACTTC.

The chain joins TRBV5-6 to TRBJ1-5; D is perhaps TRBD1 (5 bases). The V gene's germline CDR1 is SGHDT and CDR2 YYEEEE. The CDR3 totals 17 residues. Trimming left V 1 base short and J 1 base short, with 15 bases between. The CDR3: CASSLSGGGLSNQPQHF. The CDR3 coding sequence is TGTGCCAGCAGCTTGAGTGGGGGAGGGTTAAGCAATCAGCCCCAGCATTTT.

This CDR3 is CSVGGTGVSSYNEQFF. The DNA of the CDR3 is TGCAGCGTTGGGGGGACAGGGGTCAGCTCCTACAATGAGCAGTTCTTC. The chain uses TRBV29-1 and TRBJ2-1, with 10 bases fitting TRBD1. The germline V gene encodes CDR1 SQVTM and CDR2 ANQGSEA. This CDR3 has 16 residues. V trimming: 4 bases; J trimming: 0 bases; junction bases outside the gene matches: 6.

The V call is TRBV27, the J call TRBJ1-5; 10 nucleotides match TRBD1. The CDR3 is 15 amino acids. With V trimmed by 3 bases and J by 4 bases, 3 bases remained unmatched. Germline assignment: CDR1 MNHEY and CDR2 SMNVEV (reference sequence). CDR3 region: CASSFGQGGNQPQHF. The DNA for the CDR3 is TGTGCCAGCAGTTTTGGACAGGGGGGGAATCAGCCCCAGCATTTT.

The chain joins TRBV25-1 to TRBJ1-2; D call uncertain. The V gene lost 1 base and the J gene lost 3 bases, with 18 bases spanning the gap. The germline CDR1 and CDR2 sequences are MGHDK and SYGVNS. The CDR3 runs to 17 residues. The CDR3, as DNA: TGTGCCAGCAGTGAATTAGGAAGCGGAACTCAGGACTATGGCTACACCTTC. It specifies CASSELGSGTQDYGYTF.